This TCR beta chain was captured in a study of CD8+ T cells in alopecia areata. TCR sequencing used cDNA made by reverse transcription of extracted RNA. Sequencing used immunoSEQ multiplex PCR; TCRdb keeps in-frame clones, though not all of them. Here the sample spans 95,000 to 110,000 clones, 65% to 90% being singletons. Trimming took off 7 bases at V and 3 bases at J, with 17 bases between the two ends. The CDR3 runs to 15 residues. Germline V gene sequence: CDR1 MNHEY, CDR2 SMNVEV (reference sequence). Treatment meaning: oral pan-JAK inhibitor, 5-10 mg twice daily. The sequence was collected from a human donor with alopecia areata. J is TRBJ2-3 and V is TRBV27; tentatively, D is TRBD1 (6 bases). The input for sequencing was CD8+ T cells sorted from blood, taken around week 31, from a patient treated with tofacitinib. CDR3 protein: CASTTRGGRTDTQYF. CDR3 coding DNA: TGTGCCAGCACCACCAGGGGCGGCAGGACAGATACGCAGTATTTT.